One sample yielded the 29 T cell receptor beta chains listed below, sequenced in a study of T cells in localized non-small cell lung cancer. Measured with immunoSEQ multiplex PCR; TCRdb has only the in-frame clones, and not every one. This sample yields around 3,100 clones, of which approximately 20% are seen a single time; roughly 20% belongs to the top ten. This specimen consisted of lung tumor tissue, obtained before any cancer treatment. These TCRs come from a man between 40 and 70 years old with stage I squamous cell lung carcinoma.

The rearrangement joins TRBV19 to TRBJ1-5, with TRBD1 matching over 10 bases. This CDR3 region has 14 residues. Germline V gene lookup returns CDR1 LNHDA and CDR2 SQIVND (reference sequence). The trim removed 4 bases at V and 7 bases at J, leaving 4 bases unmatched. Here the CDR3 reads CASSRGQGPQPQHF. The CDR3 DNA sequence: TGTGCCAGTAGTAGGGGACAGGGGCCCCAGCCCCAGCATTTT.

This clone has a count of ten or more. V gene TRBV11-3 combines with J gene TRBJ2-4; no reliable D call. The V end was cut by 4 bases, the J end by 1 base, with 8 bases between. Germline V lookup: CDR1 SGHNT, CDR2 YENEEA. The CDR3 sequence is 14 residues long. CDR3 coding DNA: TGTGCCAGCAGCTATACCTCGGCCAAAAACATTCAGTACTTC. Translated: CASSYTSAKNIQYF.

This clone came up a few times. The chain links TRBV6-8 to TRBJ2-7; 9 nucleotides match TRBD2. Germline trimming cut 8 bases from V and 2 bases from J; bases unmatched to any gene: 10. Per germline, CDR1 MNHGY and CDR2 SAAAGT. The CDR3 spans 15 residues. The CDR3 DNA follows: TGTGCCAGCTACTCTAGCGGGGTGTCCCCCTACGAGCAGTACTTC. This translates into CASYSSGVSPYEQYF.

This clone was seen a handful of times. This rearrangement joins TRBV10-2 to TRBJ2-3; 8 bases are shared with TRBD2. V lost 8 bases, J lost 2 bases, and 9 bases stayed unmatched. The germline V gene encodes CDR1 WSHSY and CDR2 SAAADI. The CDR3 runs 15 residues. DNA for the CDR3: TGCGCCAGCTCCTTGGTGCGGGGGGACACAGATACGCAGTATTTT. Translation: CASSLVRGDTDTQYF.

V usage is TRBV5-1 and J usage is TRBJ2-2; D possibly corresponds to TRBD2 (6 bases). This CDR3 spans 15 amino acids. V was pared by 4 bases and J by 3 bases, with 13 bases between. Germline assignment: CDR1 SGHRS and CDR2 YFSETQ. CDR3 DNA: TGCGCCAGCAGCCAAGGAGGGGCCTACACCGGGGAGCTGTTTTTT. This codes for CASSQGGAYTGELFF.

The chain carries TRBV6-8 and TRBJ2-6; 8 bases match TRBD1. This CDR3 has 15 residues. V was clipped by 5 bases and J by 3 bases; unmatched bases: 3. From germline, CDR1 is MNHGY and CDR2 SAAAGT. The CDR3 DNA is TGTGCCAGCAGTAACACAGGGGGTGGGGCCAACGTCCTGACTTTC. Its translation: CASSNTGGGANVLTF.

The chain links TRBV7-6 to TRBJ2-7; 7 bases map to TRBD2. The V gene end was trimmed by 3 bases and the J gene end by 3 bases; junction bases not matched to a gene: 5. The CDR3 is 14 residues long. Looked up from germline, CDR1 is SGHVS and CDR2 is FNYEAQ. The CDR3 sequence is CASSLGGDSYEQYF. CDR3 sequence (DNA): TGTGCCAGCAGCTTGGGGGGGGATAGCTACGAGCAGTACTTC.

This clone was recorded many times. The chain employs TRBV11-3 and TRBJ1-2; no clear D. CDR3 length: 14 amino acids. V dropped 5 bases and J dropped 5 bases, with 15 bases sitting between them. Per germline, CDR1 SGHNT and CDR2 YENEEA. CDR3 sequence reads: CASSPAGRDYGYTF. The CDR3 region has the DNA TGTGCCAGCAGCCCGGCGGGAAGGGATTATGGCTACACCTTC.

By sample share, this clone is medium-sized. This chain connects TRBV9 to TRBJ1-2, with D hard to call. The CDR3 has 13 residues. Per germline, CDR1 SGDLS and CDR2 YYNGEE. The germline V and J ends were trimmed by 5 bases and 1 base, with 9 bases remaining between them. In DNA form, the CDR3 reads TGTGCCAGCAGTCCCGAAGTTAACTATGGCTACACCTTC. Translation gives CASSPEVNYGYTF.

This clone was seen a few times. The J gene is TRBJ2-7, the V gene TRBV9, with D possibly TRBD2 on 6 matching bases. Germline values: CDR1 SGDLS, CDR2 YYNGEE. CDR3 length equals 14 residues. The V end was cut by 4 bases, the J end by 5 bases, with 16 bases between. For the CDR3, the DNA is TGTGCCAGCAGCCCTCGTAGTCGGGGGAACGAGCAGTACTTC. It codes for CASSPRSRGNEQYF.

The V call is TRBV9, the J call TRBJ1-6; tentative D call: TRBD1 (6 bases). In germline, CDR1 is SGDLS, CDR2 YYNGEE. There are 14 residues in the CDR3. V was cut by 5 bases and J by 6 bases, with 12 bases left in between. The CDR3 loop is CASSGGQSNSPLHF. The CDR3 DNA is TGTGCCAGCAGTGGAGGACAGAGTAATTCACCCCTCCACTTT. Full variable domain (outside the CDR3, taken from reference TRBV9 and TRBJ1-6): DSGVTQTPKHLITATGQRVTLRCSPRSGDLSVYWYQQSLDQGLQFLIQYYNGEERAKGNILERFSAQQFPDLHSELNLSSLELGDSALYFCASSGGQSNSPLHFGNGTRLTVT.

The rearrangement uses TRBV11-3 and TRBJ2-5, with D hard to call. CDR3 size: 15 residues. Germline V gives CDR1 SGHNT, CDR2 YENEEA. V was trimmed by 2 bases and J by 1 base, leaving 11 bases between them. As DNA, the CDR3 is TGTGCCAGCAGCTTAAGCACAGCCATCCAAGAGACCCAGTACTTC. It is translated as CASSLSTAIQETQYF.

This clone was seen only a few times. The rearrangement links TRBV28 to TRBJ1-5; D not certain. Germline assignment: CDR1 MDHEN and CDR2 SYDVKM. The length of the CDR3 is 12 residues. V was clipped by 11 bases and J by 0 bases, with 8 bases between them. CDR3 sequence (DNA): TGTGCCGTTAGATTTAGCAATCAGCCCCAGCATTTT. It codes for CAVRFSNQPQHF.

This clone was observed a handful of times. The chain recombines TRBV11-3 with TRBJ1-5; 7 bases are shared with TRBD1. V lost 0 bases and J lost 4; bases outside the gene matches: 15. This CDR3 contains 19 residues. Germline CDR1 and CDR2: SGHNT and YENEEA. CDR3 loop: CASSLEGDRSRQSNQPQHF. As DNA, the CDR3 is TGTGCCAGCAGCTTAGAGGGGGACAGAAGTAGACAGAGTAATCAGCCCCAGCATTTT.

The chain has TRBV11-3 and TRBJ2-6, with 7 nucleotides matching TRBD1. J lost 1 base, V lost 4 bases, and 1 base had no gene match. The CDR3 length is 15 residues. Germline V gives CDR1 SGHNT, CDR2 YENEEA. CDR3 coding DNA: TGTGCCAGCAGCTACAGGGGATCTGGGGCCAACGTCCTGACTTTC. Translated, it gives CASSYRGSGANVLTF.

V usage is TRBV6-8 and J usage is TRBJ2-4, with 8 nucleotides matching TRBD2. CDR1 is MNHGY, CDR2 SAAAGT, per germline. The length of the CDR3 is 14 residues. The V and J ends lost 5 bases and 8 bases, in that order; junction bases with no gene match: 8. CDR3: CASSGGGPLDIQYF. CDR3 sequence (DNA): TGTGCCAGCAGTGGCGGGGGGCCGTTGGACATTCAGTACTTC.

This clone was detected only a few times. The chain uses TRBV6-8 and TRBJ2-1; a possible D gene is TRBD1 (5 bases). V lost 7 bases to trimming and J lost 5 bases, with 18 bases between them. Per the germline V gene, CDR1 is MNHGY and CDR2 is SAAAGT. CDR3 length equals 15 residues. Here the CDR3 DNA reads TGTGCCAGCAAGGTTGTAGACAGTACAAACAATGAGCAGTTCTTC. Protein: CASKVVDSTNNEQFF.

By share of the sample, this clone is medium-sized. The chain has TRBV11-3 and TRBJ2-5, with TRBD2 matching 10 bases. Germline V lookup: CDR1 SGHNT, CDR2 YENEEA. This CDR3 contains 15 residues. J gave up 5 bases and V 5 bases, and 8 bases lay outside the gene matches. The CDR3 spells CASSRSGGAGETQYF. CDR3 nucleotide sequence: TGTGCCAGCAGCCGAAGCGGGGGGGCCGGGGAGACCCAGTACTTC.

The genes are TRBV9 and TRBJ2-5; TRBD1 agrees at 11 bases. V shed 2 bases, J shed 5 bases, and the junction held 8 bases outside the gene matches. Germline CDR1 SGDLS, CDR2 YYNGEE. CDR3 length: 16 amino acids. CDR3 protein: CASSVTGQGALETQYF. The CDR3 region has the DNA TGTGCCAGCAGCGTCACTGGACAGGGGGCCCTGGAGACCCAGTACTTC.

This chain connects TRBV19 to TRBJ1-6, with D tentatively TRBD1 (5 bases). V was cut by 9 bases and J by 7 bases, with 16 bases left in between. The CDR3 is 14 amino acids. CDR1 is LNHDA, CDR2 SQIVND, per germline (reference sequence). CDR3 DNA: TGTGCCAGCAAGGGGCGGGAGAACAATTCACCCCTCCACTTT. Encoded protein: CASKGRENNSPLHF.

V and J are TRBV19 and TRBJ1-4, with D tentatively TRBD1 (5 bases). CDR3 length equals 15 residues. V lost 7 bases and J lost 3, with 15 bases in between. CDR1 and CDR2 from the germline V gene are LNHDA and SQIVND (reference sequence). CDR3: CASKIQGGPNEKLFF. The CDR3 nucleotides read TGTGCCAGTAAAATCCAGGGAGGCCCTAATGAAAAACTGTTTTTT.

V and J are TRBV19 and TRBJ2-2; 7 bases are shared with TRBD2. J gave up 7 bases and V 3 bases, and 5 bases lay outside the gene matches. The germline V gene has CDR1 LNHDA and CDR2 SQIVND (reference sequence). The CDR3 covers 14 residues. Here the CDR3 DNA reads TGTGCCAGTAGTATGGGCCCGGGGGGCGGGGAGCTGTTTTTT. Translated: CASSMGPGGGELFF.

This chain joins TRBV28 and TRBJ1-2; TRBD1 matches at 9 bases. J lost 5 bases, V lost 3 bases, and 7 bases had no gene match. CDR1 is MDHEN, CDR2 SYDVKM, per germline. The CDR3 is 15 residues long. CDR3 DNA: TGTGCCAGCAGTTTCACAGGGGGCGCGGAATATGGCTACACCTTC. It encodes CASSFTGGAEYGYTF.

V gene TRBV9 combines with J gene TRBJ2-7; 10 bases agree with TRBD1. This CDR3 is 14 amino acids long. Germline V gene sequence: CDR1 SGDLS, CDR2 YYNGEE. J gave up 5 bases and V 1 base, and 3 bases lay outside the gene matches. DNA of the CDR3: TGTGCCAGCAGCGTAAGAGGACAGGGGGACGAGCAGTACTTC. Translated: CASSVRGQGDEQYF.

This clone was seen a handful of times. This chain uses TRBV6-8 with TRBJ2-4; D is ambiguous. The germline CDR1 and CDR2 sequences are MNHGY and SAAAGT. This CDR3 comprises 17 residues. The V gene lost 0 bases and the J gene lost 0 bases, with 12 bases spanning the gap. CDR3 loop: CASSYSTGFLAKNIQYF. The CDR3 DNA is TGTGCCAGCAGTTACTCGACTGGTTTCCTAGCCAAAAACATTCAGTACTTC.

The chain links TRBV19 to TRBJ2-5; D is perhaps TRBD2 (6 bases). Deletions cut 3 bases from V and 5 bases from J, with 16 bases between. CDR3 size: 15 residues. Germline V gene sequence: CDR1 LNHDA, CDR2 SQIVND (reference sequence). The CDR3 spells CASSIGTAGAETQYF. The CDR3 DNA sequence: TGTGCCAGTAGTATTGGGACTGCCGGGGCTGAGACCCAGTACTTC.

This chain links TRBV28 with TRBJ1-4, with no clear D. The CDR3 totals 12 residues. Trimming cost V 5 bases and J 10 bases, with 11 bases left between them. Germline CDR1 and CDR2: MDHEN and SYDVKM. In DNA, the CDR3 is TGTGCCAGCAGTCCACCTCGGGGAAAACTGTTTTTT. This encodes CASSPPRGKLFF.

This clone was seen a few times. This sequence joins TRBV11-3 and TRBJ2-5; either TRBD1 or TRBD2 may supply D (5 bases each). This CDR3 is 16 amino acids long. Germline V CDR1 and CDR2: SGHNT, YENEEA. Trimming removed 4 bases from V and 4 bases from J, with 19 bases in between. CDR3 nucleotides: TGTGCCAGCAGCTCCCCCGGGGCCGAGGGGATAGAGACCCAGTACTTC. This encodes CASSSPGAEGIETQYF.

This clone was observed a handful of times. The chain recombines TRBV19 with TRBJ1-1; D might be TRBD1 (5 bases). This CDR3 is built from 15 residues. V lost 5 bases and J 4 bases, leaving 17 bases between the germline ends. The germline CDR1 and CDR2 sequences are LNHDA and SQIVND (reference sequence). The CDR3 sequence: CASSPLGPGGTEAFF. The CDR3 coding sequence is TGTGCCAGTAGTCCTTTGGGGCCCGGCGGCACTGAAGCTTTCTTT.